This T cell receptor beta chain was sequenced in a study of metastatic and nonmetastatic thyroid tumors (dated by TCRdb to the early 2020s). Describing the broader study: The researchers compared repertoires between peripheral blood samples and tumor or nodule tissue samples from patients with malignant or benign thyroid disease.

Before undergoing thyroid surgery, none of the patients had been given any kind of treatment. Using T-cell receptor beta sequencing, the researchers looked back retrospectively at clinical samples from patients, gathered between about 2012 and 2019. Ten or more counts support this clone. The antigen this receptor binds is unknown. Base qualities are not provided; no much larger clone lies one nucleotide away. General findings and caveats noted by the study authors: In both blood and tumor samples, malignant tumors were reported to have significantly higher TCR beta diversity than benign nodules.

CDR1 and CDR2, per the germline V gene, are MNHEY and SVGEGT. The trim is 2 bases for V and 4 bases for J, with a gap of 17 bases between the germline ends. Spanning cysteine to phenylalanine, the CDR3 consists of 17 amino acids. Only CDR3 DNA remains: 51 bases, in frame from the first base. The library was built by means of PCR. Data came from an Illumina HiSeq 4000. High-throughput sequencing was used to profile the TCR beta-chain CDR3 region of every patient. From the authors' description of their analysis: A classifier to discriminate distant-metastatic papillary thyroid cancer patients was built from CDR3 differences across clinicopathological groups. Repertoire diversity was assessed with the Shannon index, and tumor-blood repertoire similarity with the Morisita-Horn index. TCRdb trimmed public reads at Q25 via fastp, called clones via MiXCR and kept in-frame beta chains. TCRdb, rather than the study authors, made the V and J calls. The sample table records approximately 74,000 clones; more than 13% of these occur just once. The ten top clones hold over 6.5% of the sample.

Material: blood. The rearrangement combines TRBV6-2 or TRBV6-3 with TRBJ2-2; the D gene is perhaps TRBD2, from 6 matching bases. The receptor comes from a male donor with papillary thyroid cancer or a benign thyroid nodule (not recorded which). Some clones in this sample may be carry-over from other donors' samples. Read as DNA, the sequence is TGTGCCAGCAGTTACGGGGCCTTGGAGGGTGCCACCGGGGAGCTGTTTTTT. Its coded protein is CASSYGALEGATGELFF.